Following are 30 T cell receptor beta chains from one sample sequenced in a study of siplizumab effects on memory and regulatory T cells. This table comes from immunoSEQ multiplex PCR, and its TCRdb copy is limited to in-frame clones, with some not included. Counted here are 60,000 to 65,000 clones, roughly 78% occurring once; the ten biggest clones make up 0.4% to 0.5%. The specimen was memory CD4+ T cells sorted from blood. The receptors shown here come from a human donor in good health.

This clone has more than one count but fewer than ten. The chain is built from TRBV15 and TRBJ2-5, with TRBD1 as a possible D gene (6 bases). V lost 2 bases, J lost 2 bases, and 9 bases lay in between. The CDR3 is made up of 14 amino acids. Germline values: CDR1 LNHNV, CDR2 YYDKDF (reference sequence). CDR3 amino acids: CATSRIQGQETQYF. The CDR3 bases are TGTGCCACCAGCAGAATTCAGGGGCAAGAGACCCAGTACTTC.

CDR3: CASSSQTGLAGDNEQFF. In DNA, the CDR3 is TGTGCCAGCAGCTCCCAGACTGGACTAGCGGGAGACAATGAGCAGTTCTTC. The gene calls are TRBV7-2 and TRBJ2-1; 13 nucleotides line up with TRBD2. J lost 5 bases, V lost 4 bases, and 8 bases had no gene match. The germline CDR1 and CDR2 sequences are SGHTA and FQGNSA. The CDR3 runs 17 residues.

This clone was detected a few times. The chain recombines TRBV6-5 with TRBJ1-4, with TRBD1 matching 8 bases. Germline V CDR1 and CDR2: MNHEY, SVGAGI. The ends lost 8 bases at V and 8 bases at J; junction bases unmatched: 13. This CDR3 has 15 amino acids. CDR3 loop: CASGLYGQGEEKLFF. The CDR3 DNA is TGTGCCAGCGGGTTGTACGGACAGGGTGAAGAAAAACTGTTTTTT.

The chain has TRBV25-1 and TRBJ1-1; the D is unclear. The CDR3 loop spans 13 amino acids. V dropped 6 bases and J dropped 2 bases, with 10 bases sitting between them. In germline, CDR1 is MGHDK, CDR2 SYGVNS. DNA for the CDR3: TGTGCCAGCAGGGGATCAGGTAACACTGAAGCTTTCTTT. It is translated as CASRGSGNTEAFF. Variable domain in full (rest from reference TRBV25-1 and TRBJ1-1): EADIYQTPRYLVIGTGKKITLECSQTMGHDKMYWYQQDPGMELHLIHYSYGVNSTEKGDLSSESTVSRIRTEHFPLTLESARPSHTSQYLCASRGSGNTEAFFGQGTRLTVV.

This clone came up once. V usage is TRBV2 and J usage is TRBJ2-5; 7 bases are a match to TRBD1. Germline trimming cut 2 bases from V and 2 bases from J; bases unmatched to any gene: 5. The CDR3 extends over 15 amino acids. Germline CDR1 reads SNHLY; CDR2 reads FYNNEI. The CDR3 DNA is TGTGCCAGCAGTGAACAGGGACAGCGACAAGAGACCCAGTACTTC. It codes for CASSEQGQRQETQYF.

This clone was observed a few times. The rearrangement links TRBV5-1 to TRBJ2-1; D is tentatively TRBD1 or TRBD2 (5 bases each). Trimming removed 7 bases from V and 2 bases from J, with 10 bases in between. The CDR3 length is 13 residues. CDR1 and CDR2 (germline): SGHRS, YFSETQ. CDR3 nucleotides: TGCGCCAGCGGGGACCCGCCCTACAATGAGCAGTTCTTC. It is translated as CASGDPPYNEQFF.

The chain employs TRBV30 and TRBJ1-2; possible D gene TRBD1, 5 bases. The germline CDR1 and CDR2 sequences are GTSNPN and SVGIG (reference sequence). This CDR3 comprises 16 residues. V was clipped by 3 bases and J by 0 bases, with 17 bases between them. In DNA form, the CDR3 reads TGTGCCTGGAGACCCCCGGGGGGGAACGCTAACTATGGCTACACCTTC. As protein: CAWRPPGGNANYGYTF.

About this clone itself: Within the sample, other DNA sequences also encode this same CDR3. This chain joins TRBV5-1 and TRBJ2-7; D possibly corresponds to TRBD2 (6 bases). Deletions cut 0 bases from V and 2 bases from J, with 12 bases between. The V gene's germline CDR1 is SGHRS and CDR2 YFSETQ. This CDR3 contains 15 residues. CDR3 DNA sequence: TGCGCCAGCAGCTTGGGCGGGGCGTCCACCTACGAGCAGTACTTC. Its translation: CASSLGGASTYEQYF.

The chain combines TRBV7-9 with TRBJ2-5; D tentatively fits TRBD1 or TRBD2 (5 bases each). Germline V gene data show CDR1 as SEHNR and CDR2 as FQNEAQ (reference sequence). The CDR3 length is 14 residues. The germline V and J ends were trimmed by 11 bases and 5 bases, with 21 bases remaining between them. For the CDR3, the DNA is TGTGCCCAGCAGGGAGTCGCCTTGGGGGAGACCCAGTACTTC. Translation: CAQQGVALGETQYF.

J is TRBJ1-1 and V is TRBV6-6; D is unresolved. The CDR3 is 15 residues long. The ends were cut back, 0 bases at V and 1 base at J, with 9 bases in the middle. Per germline, CDR1 MNHNY and CDR2 SVGAGI (reference sequence). The CDR3 region has the DNA TGTGCCAGCAGTTACTCGTACGAGGGGAACACTGAAGCTTTCTTT. Its protein product is CASSYSYEGNTEAFF.

This sequence joins TRBV30 and TRBJ1-1; TRBD1 aligns across 10 bases. The junction had 12 bases not matched to a gene; V was cut back by 5 bases and J by 6 bases. The CDR3 consists of 15 residues. Germline V CDR1 and CDR2: GTSNPN, SVGIG (reference sequence). CDR3 protein: CAWLYPGQGSAEAFF. The CDR3 DNA follows: TGTGCCTGGCTATACCCGGGACAGGGGAGCGCTGAAGCTTTCTTT.

V usage is TRBV11-2 and J usage is TRBJ2-3; 8 nucleotides agree with TRBD2. The germline CDR1 and CDR2 sequences are SGHAT and FQNNGV. CDR3 length: 15 amino acids. The V and J ends lost 1 base and 4 bases, in that order; junction bases with no gene match: 4. CDR3: CASSLVGGAPDTQYF. In nucleotides, the CDR3 is TGTGCCAGCAGCTTAGTCGGGGGGGCCCCAGATACGCAGTATTTT.

V usage is TRBV2 and J usage is TRBJ1-4; D is undetermined. V was trimmed by 7 bases and J by 8 bases, leaving 11 bases between them. The CDR3 extends over 12 amino acids. Germline values: CDR1 SNHLY, CDR2 FYNNEI. This chain's CDR3 is CASKREAEKLFF. Written as DNA, the CDR3 is TGTGCCAGCAAGCGGGAAGCGGAAAAACTGTTTTTT.

In DNA form, the CDR3 reads TGTGCCCTTACGGCCGGGAACACCATATATTTT. Its translation: CALTAGNTIYF. V gene TRBV6-1 combines with J gene TRBJ1-3; no firm D call. The V end was cut by 11 bases, the J end by 7 bases, with 12 bases between. Germline lookup yields CDR1 MNHNS and CDR2 SASEGT. The CDR3 has 11 amino acids.

The V and J genes are TRBV4-1 and TRBJ2-1; no definite D call. The CDR3 loop spans 15 amino acids. The germline V and J ends were trimmed by 0 bases and 7 bases, with 13 bases remaining between them. Per the germline V gene, CDR1 is MGHRA and CDR2 is YSYEKL. The CDR3 sequence is CASSQDGVGRNEQFF. The CDR3 region has the DNA TGCGCCAGCAGCCAAGATGGAGTAGGGCGTAATGAGCAGTTCTTC.

Remarks on this clone: Within the sample, other DNA sequences also encode this same CDR3. This sequence joins TRBV5-5 and TRBJ2-7, with TRBD1 identical over 10 bases. This CDR3 is built from 14 residues. Germline loops: CDR1 SGHKS, CDR2 YYEKEE (reference sequence). With 4 bases clipped from V and 1 base from J, the junction kept 2 bases outside the gene matches. The CDR3 reads CASSAGQGSYEQYF. The CDR3 DNA sequence: TGTGCCAGCAGCGCGGGACAGGGGTCCTACGAGCAGTACTTC.

The gene calls are TRBV28 and TRBJ1-1; 7 nucleotides align to TRBD1. Trimming took 7 bases from V and 6 from J; bases not matched to a gene: 14. This CDR3 has 15 residues. Germline V gene sequence: CDR1 MDHEN, CDR2 SYDVKM. The CDR3 protein is CASIQGGSSASEAFF. DNA of the CDR3: TGTGCCAGCATCCAAGGGGGCAGTTCGGCCTCTGAAGCTTTCTTT.

This clone was picked up a small number of times. In DNA form, the CDR3 reads TGTGCCAGCAGCTTAAGTCAGATCTCTGGAAACACCATATATTTT. It yields the protein CASSLSQISGNTIYF. The chain recombines TRBV7-2 with TRBJ1-3, with unresolved D. The length of the CDR3 is 15 residues. Germline V gene lookup returns CDR1 SGHTA and CDR2 FQGNSA. V gave up 2 bases and J gave up 0 bases, with 8 bases separating them.

V is TRBV5-1 and J is TRBJ2-1; D call uncertain. V was cut by 0 bases and J by 9 bases, with 13 bases left in between. Germline V lookup: CDR1 SGHRS, CDR2 YFSETQ. CDR3 length: 14 residues. The CDR3 DNA follows: TGCGCCAGCAGCTTGGCAGTTGGTTTAGGTGAGCAGTTCTTC. As protein: CASSLAVGLGEQFF.

This clone appeared a few times. The chain links TRBV2 to TRBJ1-6, with 8 positions matching TRBD1. The germline V gene has CDR1 SNHLY and CDR2 FYNNEI. V was clipped by 8 bases and J by 2 bases; unmatched bases: 5. The CDR3 extends over 15 amino acids. The CDR3 DNA follows: TGTGCCAGCCAGGACAGGGAGCCCTATAATTCACCCCTCCACTTT. It is translated as CASQDREPYNSPLHF.

This clone was detected once. The genes are TRBV6-1 and TRBJ2-3, with D possibly matching TRBD2 (6 bases). The length of the CDR3 is 14 residues. Trimming took off 11 bases at V and 4 bases at J, with 19 bases between the two ends. Germline V lookup: CDR1 MNHNS, CDR2 SASEGT. In DNA form, the CDR3 reads TGTGCCGCACAAGGGCGGGGCGGTGCAGATACGCAGTATTTT. Amino acids: CAAQGRGGADTQYF.

The rearrangement joins TRBV5-6 to TRBJ2-3; D call uncertain. Trimming cost V 0 bases and J 5 bases, with 1 base left between them. Germline lookup yields CDR1 SGHDT and CDR2 YYEEEE. The CDR3 has 11 residues. This CDR3 is CASSLEDTQYF. CDR3 DNA: TGTGCCAGCAGCTTGGAAGATACGCAGTATTTT.

This chain uses TRBV6-1 with TRBJ1-5, with D unclear. This CDR3 region has 12 residues. V was trimmed by 7 bases and J by 8 bases, leaving 12 bases between them. Germline V gives CDR1 MNHNS, CDR2 SASEGT. CDR3 in amino acids: CASTNYGEPQHF. The CDR3 bases are TGTGCCAGCACTAACTACGGGGAGCCCCAGCATTTT.

This rearrangement joins TRBV28 to TRBJ2-5, with a tentative D call TRBD2 (6 bases). V was shortened by 7 bases and J by 4 bases, with 13 bases between the two germline ends. From germline, CDR1 is MDHEN and CDR2 SYDVKM. The CDR3 totals 13 residues. This CDR3 reads CASKAGGSETQYF. The CDR3 region has the DNA TGTGCCAGCAAAGCCGGGGGATCAGAGACCCAGTACTTC.

In DNA, the CDR3 is TGCGCCAGCAGCTTTGGGTCGGGGGGAATGAACACTGAAGCTTTCTTT. Translation gives CASSFGSGGMNTEAFF. The chain is built from TRBV5-1 and TRBJ1-1, with a tentative D call TRBD1 (5 bases). V was shortened by 2 bases and J by 0 bases, with 14 bases between the two germline ends. From germline, CDR1 is SGHRS and CDR2 YFSETQ. The CDR3 runs to 16 residues. Full variable domain (outside the CDR3, taken from reference TRBV5-1 and TRBJ1-1): KAGVTQTPRYLIKTRGQQVTLSCSPISGHRSVSWYQQTPGQGLQFLFEYFSETQRNKGNFPGRFSGRQFSNSRSEMNVSTLELGDSALYLCASSFGSGGMNTEAFFGQGTRLTVV.

This chain joins TRBV19 and TRBJ2-7; 12 bases align to TRBD2. V dropped 4 bases and J dropped 7; count of bases not matched to a gene: 5. In germline, CDR1 is LNHDA, CDR2 SQIVND (reference sequence). The CDR3 spans 14 residues. The CDR3 sequence: CASSTSGGAKEQYF. The CDR3 DNA reads as TGTGCCAGTAGTACTAGCGGGGGGGCCAAGGAGCAGTACTTC.

This rearrangement joins TRBV19 to TRBJ1-1, with D possibly TRBD1 on 6 matching bases. The CDR3 is made up of 13 amino acids. Germline values: CDR1 LNHDA, CDR2 SQIVND (reference sequence). V was cut by 8 bases and J by 4 bases, with 14 bases left in between. Written as DNA, the CDR3 is TGTGCCAGTGAATTTACAGGGCGCACTGAAGCTTTCTTT. It encodes CASEFTGRTEAFF.

Turning to this clone: The same CDR3 also results from other DNA sequences found in this sample. The CDR3 DNA follows: TGTGCCAGCAGCTGGGGACAGCGGAACACTGAAGCTTTCTTT. Protein sequence: CASSWGQRNTEAFF. The chain has TRBV11-2 and TRBJ1-1, with TRBD1 matching over 7 bases. The CDR3 is 14 amino acids. Unmatched junction bases numbered 3, after V lost 4 bases and J lost 1 base. Germline CDR1 is SGHAT and CDR2 is FQNNGV.

The rearrangement links TRBV4-1 to TRBJ2-5; maybe TRBD2 (6 bases). The CDR3 contains 15 residues. Germline lookup yields CDR1 MGHRA and CDR2 YSYEKL. Trimming removed 3 bases at V and 5 bases at J, with 16 bases between. The CDR3 here is CASSHPTRNSETQYF. CDR3 nucleotides: TGCGCCAGCAGCCACCCGACTAGGAATTCGGAGACCCAGTACTTC.

The J gene is TRBJ1-2, the V gene TRBV6-1, with a possible D match to TRBD1 (5 bases). From germline, CDR1 is MNHNS and CDR2 SASEGT. This CDR3 comprises 12 residues. The V end was cut by 2 bases, the J end by 7 bases, with 8 bases between. This CDR3 is CASSEQGIGYTF. DNA for the CDR3: TGTGCCAGCAGTGAACAGGGCATTGGCTACACCTTC.